This is a list of T cell receptor beta chains from one sample in a study of beta chain features in type 1 diabetes. Produced via immunoSEQ multiplex PCR; TCRdb's table is partial and in-frame only. The repertoire consists of around 340,000 clones, with 8% occurring once and the leading ten covering 0.44%. Sequenced input: central memory CD4+ T cells from blood. These receptors all stem from a young woman in good health. Both conserved end residues are part of each CDR3. The D gene is left open where the match is weak. Not all rows give a size; the values are once, few, many and, for expanded clones, a class.

d_gene	v_gene	j_gene	abundance	CDR3aa	CDR3nt
.	TRBV2	TRBJ1-1	few	CASRDTIAEAFF	TGTGCCAGCAGGGACACCATCGCTGAAGCTTTCTTT
.	TRBV27	TRBJ2-1	.	CASSREADRWGYNEQFF	TGTGCCAGCAGTCGAGAAGCGGACAGATGGGGTTACAATGAGCAGTTCTTC
.	TRBV7-2	TRBJ2-3	few	CASSWGTPGTDTQYF	TGTGCCAGCAGCTGGGGCACCCCTGGCACAGATACGCAGTATTTT
TRBD1	TRBV5-1	TRBJ1-1	few	CASSMTGGYTEAFF	TGCGCCAGCAGCATGACAGGGGGCTACACTGAAGCTTTCTTT
.	TRBV30	TRBJ2-5	.	CAWSVLSDSQETQYF	TGTGCCTGGAGTGTATTGTCTGACTCACAAGAGACCCAGTACTTC
TRBD1	TRBV18	TRBJ1-2	.	CASSPGTDYGYTF	TGTGCCAGCTCACCCGGGACAGACTATGGCTACACCTTC
.	TRBV4-3	TRBJ2-5	few	CASSQQLDGAQYF	TGCGCCAGCAGCCAACAGTTGGACGGGGCCCAGTACTTC
TRBD1	TRBV6-1	TRBJ2-1	few	CASSAGTGGRNEQFF	TGTGCCAGCAGTGCCGGGACAGGGGGGAGGAATGAGCAGTTCTTC
.	TRBV20-1	TRBJ1-3	few	CSARVGNTIYF	TGCAGTGCTAGAGTTGGAAACACCATATATTTT
TRBD2	TRBV7-2	TRBJ2-3	.	CASSTSGSTDTQYF	TGTGCCAGCAGCACTAGCGGAAGCACAGATACGCAGTATTTT
TRBD2	TRBV5-4	TRBJ2-1	few	CASSLGLALYNEQFF	TGTGCCAGCAGCCTCGGACTAGCTCTCTACAATGAGCAGTTCTTC
.	TRBV28	TRBJ1-4	.	CASSSGQGISTNEKLFF	TGTGCCAGCAGTTCAGGCCAGGGGATCTCAACTAATGAAAAACTGTTTTTT
.	TRBV7-2	TRBJ2-5	.	CASSQVVAQETQYF	TGTGCCAGCAGCCAGGTTGTGGCCCAAGAGACCCAGTACTTC
.	TRBV18	TRBJ2-1	few	CASSPSGDRQFF	TGTGCCAGCTCACCATCTGGAGACAGGCAGTTCTTC
.	TRBV10-3	TRBJ2-6	few	CAITQGGGANVLTF	TGTGCCATTACACAGGGCGGTGGGGCCAACGTCCTGACTTTC
.	TRBV19	TRBJ2-7	few	CASSIGSGSRGEQYF	TGTGCCAGTAGTATCGGGAGCGGCTCTAGGGGGGAGCAGTACTTC
.	TRBV7-3	TRBJ2-1	many	CASSLTHNGLGSYNEQFF	TGTGCCAGCAGCTTAACTCATAACGGCCTAGGATCCTACAATGAGCAGTTCTTC
TRBD1	TRBV5-6	TRBJ1-2	.	CASSPATGLSYGYTF	TGTGCCAGCAGCCCCGCGACAGGGTTAAGCTATGGCTACACCTTC
TRBD2	TRBV27	TRBJ2-7	few	CASSRSGNYEQYF	TGTGCCAGCAGTCGGAGCGGGAACTACGAGCAGTACTTC
.	TRBV11-2	TRBJ2-1	few	CASSLTRAGEQFF	TGTGCCAGCAGCTTGACTAGAGCAGGTGAGCAGTTCTTC
.	TRBV6-5	TRBJ2-1	.	CASSYGGNEQFF	TGTGCCAGCAGTTATGGAGGTAATGAGCAGTTCTTC
.	TRBV5-5	TRBJ1-2	many	CASSGTRADGYTF	TGTGCCAGCAGCGGAACCAGGGCGGATGGCTACACCTTC
.	TRBV9	TRBJ2-3	few	CASQGNTDTQYF	TGTGCCAGTCAGGGAAACACAGATACGCAGTATTTT
TRBD1	TRBV5-1	TRBJ1-2	few	CASSLEGQVGVGGYGYTF	TGCGCCAGCAGCTTGGAGGGACAGGTAGGGGTTGGCGGATATGGCTACACCTTC
TRBD2	TRBV23-1	TRBJ2-3	few	CASSPPALAGVGGTDTQYF	TGCGCCAGCAGTCCGCCGGCACTAGCGGGAGTTGGTGGCACAGATACGCAGTATTTT
TRBD1	TRBV7-9	TRBJ2-7	.	CASSLEQGYEQYF	TGTGCCAGCAGCTTAGAACAGGGGTACGAGCAGTACTTC
TRBD2	TRBV2	TRBJ2-3	.	CASSGTSGRRITDTQYF	TGTGCCAGCAGCGGGACTAGCGGGAGGCGAATCACAGATACGCAGTATTTT
.	TRBV4-2	TRBJ2-7	many	CASSQDAGGLEQYF	TGTGCCAGCAGCCAAGATGCCGGGGGCCTCGAGCAGTACTTC
TRBD2	TRBV5-6	TRBJ2-1	few	CASSPGLARNEQFF	TGTGCCAGCAGCCCCGGACTAGCCAGGAATGAGCAGTTCTTC
TRBD2	TRBV27	TRBJ2-2	few	CASSGLAGAAGELFF	TGTGCCAGCAGTGGACTAGCGGGAGCCGCCGGGGAGCTGTTTTTT
TRBD2	TRBV7-8	TRBJ2-3	few	CASSFTSGALYF	TGTGCCAGCAGCTTCACTAGCGGGGCTCTGTATTTT
TRBD2	TRBV11-2	TRBJ2-5	few	CASSPRIAGQETQYF	TGTGCCAGCAGCCCCCGTATAGCGGGGCAAGAGACCCAGTACTTC
TRBD1	TRBV5-6	TRBJ1-2	few	CASSFRQGDGYTF	TGTGCCAGCAGCTTTAGACAGGGCGATGGCTACACCTTC
.	TRBV29-1	TRBJ2-7	few	CSVGRGEYEQYF	TGCAGCGTTGGAAGAGGCGAGTACGAGCAGTACTTC
.	TRBV14	TRBJ2-7	.	CASNQERRGEQYF	TGTGCCAGCAACCAAGAGCGAAGGGGCGAGCAGTACTTC
.	TRBV28	TRBJ1-5	.	CASSSQGSGSNQPQHF	TGTGCCAGCAGTTCTCAGGGGTCAGGTAGCAATCAGCCCCAGCATTTT
.	TRBV7-8	TRBJ2-7	few	CASSLQSYEQYF	TGTGCCAGCAGCTTACAGTCGTACGAGCAGTACTTC
.	TRBV7-9	TRBJ1-4	.	CASSLGLLGTTNEKLFF	TGTGCCAGCAGCTTAGGCCTCCTGGGCACCACTAATGAAAAACTGTTTTTT
TRBD1	TRBV5-1	TRBJ1-1	few	CASSLVGQGSFEAFF	TGCGCCAGCAGCTTGGTGGGACAGGGCTCCTTTGAAGCTTTCTTT
.	TRBV7-3	TRBJ2-6	many	CASSLSSGANVLTF	TGTGCCAGCAGCTTATCCTCTGGGGCCAACGTCCTGACTTTC
.	TRBV12-5	TRBJ2-3	few	CASGPSTDTQYF	TGTGCTAGTGGGCCCTCAACGGATACGCAGTATTTT
.	TRBV7-3	TRBJ1-5	.	CASSLDRDAPQHF	TGTGCCAGCAGCTTGGATAGAGACGCGCCCCAGCATTTT
TRBD1	TRBV5-4	TRBJ1-2	.	CASSQGQGANYGYTF	TGCGCCAGCAGCCAAGGACAGGGAGCTAACTATGGCTACACCTTC
.	TRBV29-1	TRBJ2-7	.	CSVYLTGGHRPGEQYF	TGCAGCGTCTACCTGACAGGTGGCCACAGGCCGGGGGAGCAGTACTTC
TRBD2	TRBV7-9	TRBJ2-3	many	CASSLLAGVGDTQYF	TGTGCCAGCAGCTTACTAGCGGGAGTAGGAGATACGCAGTATTTT
TRBD2	TRBV4-2	TRBJ2-3	few	CASSQDRLATNTQYF	TGTGCCAGCAGCCAAGATCGACTAGCCACGAATACGCAGTATTTT
.	TRBV6-5	TRBJ2-5	few	CASSYPDKVHQTQYF	TGTGCCAGCAGTTACCCAGACAAGGTTCATCAGACCCAGTACTTC
.	TRBV7-8	TRBJ2-3	few	CASSPGPTMGQYF	TGTGCCAGCAGCCCTGGACCCACAATGGGGCAGTATTTT
.	TRBV19	TRBJ2-2	many	CEGRGTTGELFF	TGTGAAGGAAGAGGGACCACCGGGGAGCTGTTTTTT
.	TRBV4-3	TRBJ2-2	.	CASKVDLQTGELFF	TGCGCCAGCAAGGTGGACCTACAGACCGGGGAGCTGTTTTTT
TRBD2	TRBV7-8	TRBJ2-1	.	CASSLAGQPRGEQFF	TGTGCCAGCAGCCTAGCGGGACAACCCCGGGGTGAGCAGTTCTTC
TRBD1	TRBV6-6	TRBJ1-2	few	CASSYSFGGQGGGYTF	TGTGCCAGCAGTTACTCGTTCGGTGGACAGGGAGGCGGCTACACCTTC
TRBD1	TRBV19	TRBJ1-5	many	CASKDRAIHQPQHF	TGTGCCAGTAAGGACAGGGCTATCCATCAGCCCCAGCATTTT
TRBD2	TRBV4-2	TRBJ2-1	few	CASSPVAGGVNEQFF	TGTGCCAGCAGCCCCGTAGCGGGCGGGGTCAATGAGCAGTTCTTC
.	TRBV5-6	TRBJ2-7	.	CASSLQGYEQYF	TGTGCCAGCAGCTTACAGGGTTACGAGCAGTACTTC
.	TRBV5-8	TRBJ2-7	.	CASSLSGLNYEQYF	TGTGCCAGCAGCTTGTCAGGACTCAACTACGAGCAGTACTTC
.	TRBV14	TRBJ2-7	few	CASSQDRAAHYEQYF	TGTGCCAGCAGCCAAGATCGGGCAGCGCACTACGAGCAGTACTTC
.	TRBV6-5	TRBJ2-4	.	CASSDYGNIQYF	TGTGCCAGCAGCGACTACGGAAACATTCAGTACTTC
.	TRBV5-5	TRBJ2-1	many	CASSLVAGIYNEQFF	TGTGCCAGCAGCTTGGTTGCGGGCATATACAATGAGCAGTTCTTC